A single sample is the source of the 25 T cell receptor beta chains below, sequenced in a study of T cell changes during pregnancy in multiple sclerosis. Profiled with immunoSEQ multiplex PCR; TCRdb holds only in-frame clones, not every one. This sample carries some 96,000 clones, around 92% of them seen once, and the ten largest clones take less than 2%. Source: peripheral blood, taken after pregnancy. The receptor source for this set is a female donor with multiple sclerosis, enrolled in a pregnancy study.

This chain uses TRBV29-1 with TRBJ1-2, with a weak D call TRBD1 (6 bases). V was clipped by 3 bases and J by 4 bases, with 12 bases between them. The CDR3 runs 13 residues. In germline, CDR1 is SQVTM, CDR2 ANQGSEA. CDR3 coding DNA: TGCAGCGTTGATCAGGGGTTAAGCTATGGCTACACCTTC. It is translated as CSVDQGLSYGYTF.

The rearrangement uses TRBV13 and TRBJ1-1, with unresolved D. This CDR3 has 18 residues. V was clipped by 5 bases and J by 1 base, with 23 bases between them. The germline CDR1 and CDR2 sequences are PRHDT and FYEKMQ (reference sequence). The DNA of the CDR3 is TGTGCCAGCAGCGCCAACGGCGGGAAGCTACCCGGGAACACTGAAGCTTTCTTT. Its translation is CASSANGGKLPGNTEAFF.

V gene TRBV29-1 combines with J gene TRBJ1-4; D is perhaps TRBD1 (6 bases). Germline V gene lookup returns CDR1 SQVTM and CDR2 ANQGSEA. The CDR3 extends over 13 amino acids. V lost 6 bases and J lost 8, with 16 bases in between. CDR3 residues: CSVENRDTEKLFF. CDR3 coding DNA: TGCAGCGTCGAAAACCGGGACACCGAAAAACTGTTTTTT. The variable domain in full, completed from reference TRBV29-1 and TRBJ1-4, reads SAVISQKPSRDICQRGTSLTIQCQVDSQVTMMFWYRQQPGQSLTLIATANQGSEATYESGFVIDKFPISRPNLTFSTLTVSNMSPEDSSIYLCSVENRDTEKLFFGSGTQLSVL.

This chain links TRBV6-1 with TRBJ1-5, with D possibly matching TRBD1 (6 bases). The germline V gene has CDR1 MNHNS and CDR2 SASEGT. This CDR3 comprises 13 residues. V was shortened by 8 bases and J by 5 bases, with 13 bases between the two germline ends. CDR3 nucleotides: TGTGCCAGCGTGGACAGACAGTATCAGCCCCAGCATTTT. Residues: CASVDRQYQPQHF.

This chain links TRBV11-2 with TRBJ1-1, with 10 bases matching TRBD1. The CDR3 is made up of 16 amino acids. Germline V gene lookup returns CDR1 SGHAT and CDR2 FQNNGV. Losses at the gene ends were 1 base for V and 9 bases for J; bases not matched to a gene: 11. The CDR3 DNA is TGTGCCAGCAGCTTAGTTTCCGGGACAGGGGCTGTCAAAGCTTTCTTT. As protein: CASSLVSGTGAVKAFF.

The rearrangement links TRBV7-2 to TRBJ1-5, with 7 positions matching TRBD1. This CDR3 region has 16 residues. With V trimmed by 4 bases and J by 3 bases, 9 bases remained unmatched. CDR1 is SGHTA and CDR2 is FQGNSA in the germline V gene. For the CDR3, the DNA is TGTGCCAGCAGCTCGTACCGGGACAGTTACAATCAGCCCCAGCATTTT. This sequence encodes CASSSYRDSYNQPQHF.

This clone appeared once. For the CDR3, the DNA is TGTGCCAGCTGCCCCCAGGGGGCGGGGAATGAGCAGTTCTTC. Translation gives CASCPQGAGNEQFF. The chain links TRBV6-6 to TRBJ2-1; TRBD1 agrees at 8 bases. This CDR3 is built from 14 residues. V shed 8 bases and J 7 bases; nucleotides not matched to a gene: 10. In germline, CDR1 is MNHNY, CDR2 SVGAGI (reference sequence).

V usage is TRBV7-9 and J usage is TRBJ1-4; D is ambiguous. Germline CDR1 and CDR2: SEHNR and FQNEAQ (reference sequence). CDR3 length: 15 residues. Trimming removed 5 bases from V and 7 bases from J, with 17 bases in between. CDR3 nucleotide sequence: TGTGCCAGCAGCGTGGAAAGCGGACCCCTTGAAAAACTGTTTTTT. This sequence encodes CASSVESGPLEKLFF.

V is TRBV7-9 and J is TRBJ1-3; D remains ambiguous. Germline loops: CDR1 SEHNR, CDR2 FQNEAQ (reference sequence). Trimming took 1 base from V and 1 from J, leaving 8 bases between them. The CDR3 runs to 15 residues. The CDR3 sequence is CASSLGTGSGNTIYF. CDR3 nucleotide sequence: TGTGCCAGCAGCTTAGGGACGGGGTCTGGAAACACCATATATTTT.

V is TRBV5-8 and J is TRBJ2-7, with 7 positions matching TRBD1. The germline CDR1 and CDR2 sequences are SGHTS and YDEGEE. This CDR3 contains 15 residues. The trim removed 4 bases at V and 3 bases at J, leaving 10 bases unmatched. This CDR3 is CASSLTGTENYEQYF. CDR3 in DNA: TGTGCCAGCAGCCTCACCGGGACAGAGAACTACGAGCAGTACTTC.

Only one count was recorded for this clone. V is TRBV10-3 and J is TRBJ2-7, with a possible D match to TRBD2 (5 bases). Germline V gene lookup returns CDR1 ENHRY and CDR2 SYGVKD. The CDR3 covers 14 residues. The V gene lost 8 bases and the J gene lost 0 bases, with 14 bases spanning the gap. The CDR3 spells CAIARESLSYEQYF. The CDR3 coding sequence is TGTGCCATCGCTCGGGAAAGCCTCTCCTACGAGCAGTACTTC.

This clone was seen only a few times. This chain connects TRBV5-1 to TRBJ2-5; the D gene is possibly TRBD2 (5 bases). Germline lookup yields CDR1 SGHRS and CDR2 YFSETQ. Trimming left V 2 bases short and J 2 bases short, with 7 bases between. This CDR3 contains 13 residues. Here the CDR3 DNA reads TGCGCCAGCAGCTTCGGGGTACAAGAGACCCAGTACTTC. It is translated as CASSFGVQETQYF. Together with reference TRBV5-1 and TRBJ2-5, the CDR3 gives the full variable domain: KAGVTQTPRYLIKTRGQQVTLSCSPISGHRSVSWYQQTPGQGLQFLFEYFSETQRNKGNFPGRFSGRQFSNSRSEMNVSTLELGDSALYLCASSFGVQETQYFGPGTRLLVL.

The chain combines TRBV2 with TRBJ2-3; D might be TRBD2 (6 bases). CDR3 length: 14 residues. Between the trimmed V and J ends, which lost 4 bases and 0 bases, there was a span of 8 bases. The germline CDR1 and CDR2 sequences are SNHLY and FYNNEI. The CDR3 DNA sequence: TGTGCCAGCAGTGTGAGCGGGAGCACAGATACGCAGTATTTT. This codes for CASSVSGSTDTQYF.

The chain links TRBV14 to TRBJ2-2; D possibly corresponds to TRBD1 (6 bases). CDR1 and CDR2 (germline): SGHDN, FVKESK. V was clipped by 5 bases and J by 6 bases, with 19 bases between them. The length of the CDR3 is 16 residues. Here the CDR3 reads CASSSGVLVGAGELFF. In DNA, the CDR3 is TGTGCCAGCAGCTCAGGGGTCCTCGTGGGAGCCGGGGAGCTGTTTTTT.

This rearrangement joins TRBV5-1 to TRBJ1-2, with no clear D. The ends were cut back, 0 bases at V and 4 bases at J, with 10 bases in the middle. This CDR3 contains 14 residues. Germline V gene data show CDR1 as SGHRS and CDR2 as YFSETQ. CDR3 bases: TGCGCCAGCAGCTTGGCCGGAGGTGGCTATGGCTACACCTTC. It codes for CASSLAGGGYGYTF.

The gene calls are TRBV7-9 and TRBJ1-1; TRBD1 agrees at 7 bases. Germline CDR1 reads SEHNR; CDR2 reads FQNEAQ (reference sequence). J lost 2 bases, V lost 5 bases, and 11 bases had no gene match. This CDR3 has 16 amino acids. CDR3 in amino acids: CASSTTGQKLNTEAFF. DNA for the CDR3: TGTGCCAGCAGCACCACGGGACAGAAACTAAACACTGAAGCTTTCTTT.

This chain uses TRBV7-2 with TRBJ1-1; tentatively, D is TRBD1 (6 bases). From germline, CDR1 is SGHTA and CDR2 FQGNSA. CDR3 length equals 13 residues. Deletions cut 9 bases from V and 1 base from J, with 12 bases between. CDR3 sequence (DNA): TGTGCCAGTGACAGGCCAAGGAACACTGAAGCTTTCTTT. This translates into CASDRPRNTEAFF.

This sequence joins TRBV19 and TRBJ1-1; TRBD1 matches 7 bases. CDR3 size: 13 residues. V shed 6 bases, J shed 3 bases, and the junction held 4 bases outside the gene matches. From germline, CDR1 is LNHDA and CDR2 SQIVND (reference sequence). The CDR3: CASSPGGHTEAFF. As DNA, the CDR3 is TGTGCCAGTAGCCCAGGGGGGCACACTGAAGCTTTCTTT.

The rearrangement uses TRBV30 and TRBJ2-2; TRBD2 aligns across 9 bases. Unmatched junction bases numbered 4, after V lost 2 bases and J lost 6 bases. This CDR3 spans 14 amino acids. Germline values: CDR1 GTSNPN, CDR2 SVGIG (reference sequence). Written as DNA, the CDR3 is TGTGCCTGGAGTACTCTAGCGGGATCCGGGGAGCTGTTTTTT. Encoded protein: CAWSTLAGSGELFF.

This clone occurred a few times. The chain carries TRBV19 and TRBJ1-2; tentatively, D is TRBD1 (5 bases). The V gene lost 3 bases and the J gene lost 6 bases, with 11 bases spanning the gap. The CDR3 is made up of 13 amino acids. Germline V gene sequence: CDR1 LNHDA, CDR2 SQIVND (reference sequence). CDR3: CASSIWGENGYTF. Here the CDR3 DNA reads TGTGCCAGTAGTATTTGGGGGGAGAATGGCTACACCTTC. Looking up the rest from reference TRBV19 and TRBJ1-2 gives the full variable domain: DGGITQSPKYLFRKEGQNVTLSCEQNLNHDAMYWYRQDPGQGLRLIYYSQIVNDFQKGDIAEGYSVSREKKESFPLTVTSAQKNPTAFYLCASSIWGENGYTFGSGTRLTVV.

The CDR3: CASSATDSFIYGYTF. CDR3 in DNA: TGTGCCAGCAGCGCAACGGACAGTTTCATCTATGGCTACACCTTC. The chain links TRBV6-1 to TRBJ1-2; D perhaps matches TRBD1 (6 bases). The V end was cut by 6 bases, the J end by 4 bases, with 18 bases between. CDR3 length: 15 residues. From germline, CDR1 is MNHNS and CDR2 SASEGT.

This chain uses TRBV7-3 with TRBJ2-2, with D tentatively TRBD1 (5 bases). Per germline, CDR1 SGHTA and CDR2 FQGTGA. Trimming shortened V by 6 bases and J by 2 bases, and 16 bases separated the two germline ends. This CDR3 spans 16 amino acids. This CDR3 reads CASRLGAGLNTGELFF. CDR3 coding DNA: TGTGCCAGCAGGCTAGGGGCAGGGCTAAACACCGGGGAGCTGTTTTTT.

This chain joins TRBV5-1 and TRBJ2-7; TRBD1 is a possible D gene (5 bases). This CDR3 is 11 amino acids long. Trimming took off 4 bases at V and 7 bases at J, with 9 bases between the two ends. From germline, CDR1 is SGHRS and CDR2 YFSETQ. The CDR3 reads CASSADREQYF. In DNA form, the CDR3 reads TGCGCCAGCAGCGCCGACAGAGAGCAGTACTTC. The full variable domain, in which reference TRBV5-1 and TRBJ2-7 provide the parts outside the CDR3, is KAGVTQTPRYLIKTRGQQVTLSCSPISGHRSVSWYQQTPGQGLQFLFEYFSETQRNKGNFPGRFSGRQFSNSRSEMNVSTLELGDSALYLCASSADREQYFGPGTRLTVT.

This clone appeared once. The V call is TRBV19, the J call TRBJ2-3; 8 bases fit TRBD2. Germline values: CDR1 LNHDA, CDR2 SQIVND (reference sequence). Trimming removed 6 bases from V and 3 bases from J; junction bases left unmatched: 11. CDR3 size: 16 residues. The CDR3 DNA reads TGTGCCAGTAGAACCTCGGGAGGGCCCTTAACAGATACGCAGTATTTT. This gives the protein CASRTSGGPLTDTQYF.

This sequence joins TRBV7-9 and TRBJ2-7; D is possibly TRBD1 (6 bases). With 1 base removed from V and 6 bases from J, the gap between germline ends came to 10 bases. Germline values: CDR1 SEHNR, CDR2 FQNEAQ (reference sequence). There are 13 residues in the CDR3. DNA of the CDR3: TGTGCCAGCAGCTTAGTACAGGGAGTCGAGCAGTACTTC. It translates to CASSLVQGVEQYF.